Below, one TCR beta chain is given with its context. Antigen specificity is unknown. The data derive from a study of T-cell memory formation after mild COVID-19. As for the study in general: Clusters were largely donor specific. Whole-study results and caveats: Detection of some responders pre-infection suggested pre-existing cross-reactive memory T cells participated. Clones contracting over day 15 to 85 were CD4/CD8 balanced, with later expanders leaning CD4+. Clones which contracted sat mainly in CM and EM if CD4+, and in EMRA if CD8+.

TCRdb used MiXCR to reprocess the 5' RACE reads, holding one entry per CDR3 protein. The sample includes roughly 100,000 distinct CDR3 sequences, around 15% of them seen just once. The source is an adult woman who had mild COVID-19 (a few samples of this study predate the infection). Cell type and time point are not known. Sequenced sample: PBMCs or a T cell subset sorted from them (not recorded which).

Here the CDR3 reads CASSHMGSGQPGYNEQFF. The DNA for the CDR3 is TGTGCCAGCAGTCATATGGGTTCGGGACAGCCAGGATACAATGAGCAGTTCTTC. This rearrangement joins TRBV12-3 or TRBV12-4 to TRBJ2-1, with 7 bases identical to TRBD1. This CDR3 comprises 18 residues. J gave up 4 bases and V 5 bases, and 17 bases lay outside the gene matches.